This TCR beta chain derives from a study of blood T cell repertoires in COVID-19. Study-level background: In each case, the material was cDNA or gDNA derived from T cells, B-cell-depleted T cells, or PBMCs.

Sequenced by immunoSEQ multiplex PCR; TCRdb stores in-frame clones only, minus some. The table has about 170,000 clones, more than 65% seen once; the top ten hold about 10%. This receptor was identified in a woman over 75 with active or convalescent COVID-19. Specimen: peripheral blood.

CDR3 amino acids: CASSYVSEKLFF. The CDR3, as DNA: TGTGCCAGCAGTTATGTGAGTGAAAAACTGTTTTTT. The chain combines TRBV6-5 with TRBJ1-4, with D hard to call. The CDR3 runs 12 residues. Per the germline V gene, CDR1 is MNHEY and CDR2 is SVGAGI. Deletions cut 3 bases from V and 7 bases from J, with 6 bases between.